The 26 T cell receptor beta chains presented below share a single source sample, sequenced in a study of cytomegalovirus exposure and HLA in healthy donors (dated by TCRdb to 2016 to 2017). Receptor libraries were prepared by the immunoSEQ multiplex PCR assay. A mixture of 60 forward primers for TCR Vbeta segments and 13 reverse primers for TCR Jbeta segments was used in the multiplex PCR. As stored in TCRdb, this immuneACCESS dataset retains in-frame rearrangements with V and J assigned. A fraction of the clones does not appear; measured against another copy, unresolved V genes explain less than half of the discrepancy, and the remainder lacks a known reason. The sample includes approximately 260,000 clones, with around 90% observed a single time. About 1.7% of the sample is in the top ten clones. Material: PBMCs. All receptors come from a girl aged 2 to 10 in good health and CMV-seronegative.

V usage is TRBV6-5 and J usage is TRBJ2-1; TRBD2 matches at 9 bases. The V gene's germline CDR1 is MNHEY and CDR2 SVGAGI. J was trimmed by 4 bases and V by 5 bases; bases with no gene match: 6. CDR3 length equals 15 residues. For the CDR3, the DNA is TGTGCCAGCAGTCGGAGCGGGGGGCCGTACAATGAGCAGTTCTTC. Its protein is CASSRSGGPYNEQFF.

This chain uses TRBV29-1 with TRBJ2-5; TRBD1 might be the D (6 bases). TRBJ2-7 matches the DNA end more closely, so the J call is doubtful. In germline, CDR1 is SQVTM, CDR2 ANQGSEA. The CDR3 runs to 13 residues. CDR3 DNA: TGCAGCGTTTCCGGGACACGCGACTACGAGCAGTACTTC. This translates into CSVSGTRDYEQYF.

The genes are TRBV6-5 and TRBJ1-2, with TRBD1 matching 10 bases. This CDR3 contains 15 residues. The germline gives CDR1 MNHEY, CDR2 SVGAGI. V shed 1 base, J shed 3 bases, and the junction held 2 bases outside the gene matches. CDR3 nucleotides: TGTGCCAGCAGTTACTTGGACAGGGGGGACTATGGCTACACCTTC. The encoded protein is CASSYLDRGDYGYTF.

A few counts support this clone. The genes are TRBV9 and TRBJ1-3, with D unresolved. The CDR3 has 13 amino acids. The germline CDR1 and CDR2 sequences are SGDLS and YYNGEE. V was trimmed by 4 bases and J by 3 bases, leaving 8 bases between them. In DNA form, the CDR3 reads TGTGCCAGCAGCCCACTCCTTGGAAACACCATATATTTT. This codes for CASSPLLGNTIYF.

The rearrangement links TRBV11-1 to TRBJ2-3, with 8 bases aligning to TRBD1. V lost 6 bases and J lost 7; bases outside the gene matches: 9. The CDR3 consists of 14 residues. Germline V gives CDR1 SGHAT, CDR2 FQDESV (reference sequence). The CDR3 DNA reads as TGTGCCAGCAGTTCCGGACAGGGTGTGAATACGCAGTATTTT. It encodes CASSSGQGVNTQYF.

The rearrangement joins TRBV28 to TRBJ2-5, with D possibly matching TRBD2 (6 bases). Per the germline V gene, CDR1 is MDHEN and CDR2 is SYDVKM. V lost 7 bases and J 4 bases, leaving 7 bases between the germline ends. The CDR3 covers 11 residues. CDR3 in amino acids: CASIGGETQYF. CDR3 in DNA: TGTGCCAGCATCGGGGGAGAGACCCAGTACTTC.

The genes are TRBV7-2 and TRBJ2-7, with 10 positions matching TRBD1. The J segment lost 2 bases and the V segment lost 5 bases, leaving 6 bases of the junction unmatched. The CDR3 sequence is 15 residues long. Looked up from germline, CDR1 is SGHTA and CDR2 is FQGNSA. The CDR3 nucleotides read TGTGCCAGCAGCGCCCGCGACAGGGGGCCCTACGAGCAGTACTTC. As protein: CASSARDRGPYEQYF.

This chain joins TRBV6-1 and TRBJ1-5, with D possibly being TRBD1 (6 bases). This CDR3 has 14 amino acids. V was shortened by 0 bases and J by 6 bases, with 9 bases between the two germline ends. Germline values: CDR1 MNHNS, CDR2 SASEGT. The CDR3 region is CASSEATGSQPQHF. In DNA, the CDR3 is TGTGCCAGCAGTGAAGCAACAGGGAGTCAGCCCCAGCATTTT.

This chain connects TRBV5-8 to TRBJ1-2; 8 nucleotides agree with TRBD1. The CDR3 covers 14 residues. After removal of 4 bases from V and 5 bases from J, the junction contained 7 bases not matched to a gene. Per the germline V gene, CDR1 is SGHTS and CDR2 is YDEGEE. The CDR3 here is CASSRDRTPYGYTF. The CDR3, as DNA: TGTGCCAGCAGCAGGGACAGGACACCGTATGGCTACACCTTC.

The chain uses TRBV2 and TRBJ1-4; 8 bases align to TRBD1. Germline CDR1 is SNHLY and CDR2 is FYNNEI. The CDR3 is made up of 14 amino acids. The J segment lost 6 bases and the V segment lost 5 bases, leaving 5 bases of the junction unmatched. CDR3 residues: CASSKTGAYEKLFF. In nucleotides, the CDR3 is TGTGCCAGCAGTAAGACAGGGGCGTATGAAAAACTGTTTTTT.

The chain couples TRBV27 to TRBJ2-1, with D possibly matching TRBD1 (6 bases). Trimming cost V 6 bases and J 8 bases, with 17 bases left between them. The CDR3 contains 14 residues. In germline, CDR1 is MNHEY, CDR2 SMNVEV (reference sequence). The CDR3 DNA sequence: TGTGCCAGCAGCAGGAAGACAGGTCTGGATGAGCAGTTCTTC. It codes for CASSRKTGLDEQFF.

The chain is built from TRBV7-3 and TRBJ2-3; D gene unclear. CDR3 length: 12 amino acids. V lost 2 bases and J lost 5, with 5 bases in between. The germline CDR1 and CDR2 sequences are SGHTA and FQGTGA. The CDR3 loop reads CASSLSGDTQYF. In DNA form, the CDR3 reads TGTGCCAGCAGCTTATCGGGAGATACGCAGTATTTT.

This clone was detected only once. The chain uses TRBV18 and TRBJ1-4; D gene uncertain. CDR3 length: 14 residues. The ends were cut back, 0 bases at V and 6 bases at J, with 8 bases in the middle. From germline, CDR1 is KGHSH and CDR2 LQKENI. This CDR3 reads CASSPPGRDEKLFF. As DNA, the CDR3 is TGTGCCAGCTCACCACCGGGGAGGGATGAAAAACTGTTTTTT.

V and J are TRBV2 and TRBJ1-5, with a possible D match to TRBD1 (6 bases). Looked up from germline, CDR1 is SNHLY and CDR2 is FYNNEI. The CDR3 sequence is 16 residues long. V shed 1 base and J shed 3 bases, with 13 bases lying between them. CDR3 nucleotide sequence: TGTGCCAGCAGTGAAGGGCAACAGGGTAACAATCAGCCCCAGCATTTT. Its translation: CASSEGQQGNNQPQHF.

The chain joins TRBV27 to TRBJ1-6, with no clear D. The germline V and J ends were trimmed by 3 bases and 7 bases, with 10 bases remaining between them. Per germline, CDR1 MNHEY and CDR2 SMNVEV (reference sequence). The CDR3 covers 14 residues. CDR3 nucleotide sequence: TGTGCCAGCAGTTTTGCGGGCAGAAATTCACCCCTCCACTTT. This encodes CASSFAGRNSPLHF.

V usage is TRBV6-1 and J usage is TRBJ2-7; 7 bases are shared with TRBD2. Per the germline V gene, CDR1 is MNHNS and CDR2 is SASEGT. The CDR3 length is 18 residues. V lost 2 bases and J lost 3; bases outside the gene matches: 16. For the CDR3, the DNA is TGTGCCAGCAGTGAATTCGGTGAGATACCGGGGGGATTCTACGAGCAGTACTTC. Its translation: CASSEFGEIPGGFYEQYF.

In this sample, this clone turned up a few times. The chain employs TRBV28 and TRBJ1-5, with D unclear. The CDR3 totals 13 residues. Germline V CDR1 and CDR2: MDHEN, SYDVKM. Trimming stripped 6 bases from V and 2 bases from J, with 8 bases between. CDR3 sequence: CASRPSGNQPQHF. DNA for the CDR3: TGTGCCAGCAGACCTTCAGGCAATCAGCCCCAGCATTTT.

J is TRBJ2-1 and V is TRBV5-1; possibly TRBD1 for D (6 bases). V was shortened by 7 bases and J by 2 bases, with 16 bases between the two germline ends. Germline-derived CDR1 and CDR2 are SGHRS and YFSETQ. The CDR3 length is 15 residues. The CDR3 nucleotides read TGCGCCAGCGCACCCTCCTCAGGGGCCTACAATGAGCAGTTCTTC. Protein product: CASAPSSGAYNEQFF.

The chain recombines TRBV14 with TRBJ2-6, with D perhaps TRBD1 (6 bases). CDR3 length: 16 amino acids. Germline V gives CDR1 SGHDN, CDR2 FVKESK. The V gene lost 0 bases and the J gene lost 2 bases, with 8 bases spanning the gap. The CDR3 here is CASSQDPGAGANVLTF. CDR3 DNA sequence: TGTGCCAGCAGCCAAGACCCAGGGGCTGGGGCCAACGTCCTGACTTTC.

The chain links TRBV2 to TRBJ1-2; no definite D call. The CDR3 length is 15 residues. Germline-derived CDR1 and CDR2 are SNHLY and FYNNEI. V was shortened by 6 bases and J by 1 base, with 15 bases between the two germline ends. DNA of the CDR3: TGTGCCAGCAGGGAGGATGGAGCTCTTAACTATGGCTACACCTTC. It translates to CASREDGALNYGYTF.

The chain joins TRBV27 to TRBJ1-5; TRBD1 might be the D (5 bases). The CDR3 contains 16 residues. Per germline, CDR1 MNHEY and CDR2 SMNVEV (reference sequence). V lost 6 bases and J 4 bases, leaving 19 bases between the germline ends. CDR3 sequence: CASRLSAGLLNQPQHF. The CDR3 nucleotides are TGTGCCAGCAGGCTTTCCGCAGGGCTATTAAATCAGCCCCAGCATTTT.

The chain recombines TRBV29-1 with TRBJ2-6; 7 bases line up with TRBD1. J lost 2 bases, V lost 8 bases, and 9 bases had no gene match. This CDR3 has 15 amino acids. The V gene's germline CDR1 is SQVTM and CDR2 ANQGSEA. CDR3 in DNA: TGCAGCTCCCCTAGCACAGGGGCTGGGGCCAACGTCCTGACTTTC. Its translation is CSSPSTGAGANVLTF. The complete variable domain, with remaining parts taken from reference TRBV29-1 and TRBJ2-6, reads SAVISQKPSRDICQRGTSLTIQCQVDSQVTMMFWYRQQPGQSLTLIATANQGSEATYESGFVIDKFPISRPNLTFSTLTVSNMSPEDSSIYLCSSPSTGAGANVLTFGAGSRLTVL.

The rearrangement uses TRBV29-1 and TRBJ2-6; no clear D gene. The CDR3 consists of 14 residues. Germline V gene lookup returns CDR1 SQVTM and CDR2 ANQGSEA. Trimming took 4 bases from V and 0 from J, leaving 7 bases between them. The CDR3 DNA follows: TGCAGCGTTGTGCCGAGCTCTGGGGCCAACGTCCTGACTTTC. It codes for CSVVPSSGANVLTF.

This clone has only a few counts. V is TRBV29-1 and J is TRBJ1-1, with 9 bases fitting TRBD1. Germline V lookup: CDR1 SQVTM, CDR2 ANQGSEA. Trimming at V came to 6 bases and at J to 10 bases, leaving 15 bases not matched to a gene. The CDR3 spans 14 residues. CDR3 sequence: CSVERGQGMVGAFF. In nucleotides, the CDR3 is TGCAGCGTGGAAAGAGGACAGGGGATGGTAGGAGCTTTCTTT.

J is TRBJ2-7 and V is TRBV6-1; tentatively, D is TRBD2 (5 bases). Germline V gene data show CDR1 as MNHNS and CDR2 as SASEGT. The CDR3 contains 15 residues. Trimming left V 3 bases short and J 2 bases short, with 14 bases between. The CDR3 here is CASSDHPGVPYEQYF. The CDR3 coding sequence is TGTGCCAGCAGTGACCACCCCGGGGTTCCCTACGAGCAGTACTTC.

This clone was detected once. This chain links TRBV5-4 with TRBJ2-7; TRBD2 aligns across 11 bases. The germline gives CDR1 SGHNT, CDR2 YYREEE (reference sequence). Losses at the gene ends were 4 bases for V and 1 base for J; bases not matched to a gene: 10. CDR3 size: 17 residues. CDR3 loop: CASSPAPTSGRSYEQYF. Here the CDR3 DNA reads TGTGCCAGCAGCCCAGCCCCAACTAGCGGGAGATCCTACGAGCAGTACTTC.